The 13 T cell receptor beta chains below all came from one sample that was sequenced in a study of blood T cell repertoires in COVID-19. Measured with immunoSEQ multiplex PCR; TCRdb has only the in-frame clones, and not every one. The table lists approximately 57,000 clones, approximately 81% of them singletons. The material sequenced was peripheral blood. The receptors shown here come from a man in his forties with active COVID-19.

This clone was seen a few times. The CDR3 nucleotides are TGTGCCAGCAGTGAATACTCGGTTTCAGGGAGGGTTAATTCACCCCTCCACTTT. Its protein product is CASSEYSVSGRVNSPLHF. The chain has TRBV2 and TRBJ1-6, with D possibly matching TRBD1 (5 bases). CDR3 length: 18 residues. The germline V and J ends were trimmed by 2 bases and 6 bases, with 20 bases remaining between them. Germline CDR1 reads SNHLY; CDR2 reads FYNNEI.

This clone has just one count. V usage is TRBV10-3 and J usage is TRBJ1-6; tentatively, D is TRBD1 (5 bases). This CDR3 comprises 17 residues. Germline CDR1 ENHRY, CDR2 SYGVKD. V shed 0 bases and J shed 3 bases, with 12 bases lying between them. The CDR3, as DNA: TGTGCCATCAGTGAGTCGAAAGGGGCGTTCTATAATTCACCCCTCCACTTT. Translation: CAISESKGAFYNSPLHF.

The chain couples TRBV7-9 to TRBJ2-5; no clear D gene. Trimming pared 0 bases from V and 2 bases from J, leaving 10 bases between. The germline V gene encodes CDR1 SEHNR and CDR2 FQNEAQ (reference sequence). The CDR3 consists of 15 residues. CDR3 coding DNA: TGTGCCAGCAGCTTAGCGGTGGGCCAGCAAGAGACCCAGTACTTC. Amino acid sequence: CASSLAVGQQETQYF. Drawing the rest from reference TRBV7-9 and TRBJ2-5, the complete variable domain is DTGVSQNPRHKITKRGQNVTFRCDPISEHNRLYWYRQTLGQGPEFLTYFQNEAQLEKSRLLSDRFSAERPKGSFSTLEIQRTEQGDSAMYLCASSLAVGQQETQYFGPGTRLLVL.

The chain links TRBV28 to TRBJ2-1, with 8 bases identical to TRBD1. Trimming at V came to 5 bases and at J to 8 bases, leaving 14 bases not matched to a gene. Germline V gene sequence: CDR1 MDHEN, CDR2 SYDVKM. CDR3 length equals 16 residues. DNA for the CDR3: TGTGCCAGCAGTACCCCCGGACAGGGATCGAAGTATGAGCAGTTCTTC. Translated, it gives CASSTPGQGSKYEQFF.

This chain links TRBV11-2 with TRBJ1-6; D is undetermined. Germline V gene sequence: CDR1 SGHAT, CDR2 FQNNGV. CDR3 length equals 13 residues. Trimming shortened V by 6 bases and J by 5 bases, and 8 bases separated the two germline ends. The CDR3 region is CASRLGNNSPLHF. CDR3 nucleotide sequence: TGTGCCAGCAGGTTGGGCAATAATTCACCCCTCCACTTT.

This chain links TRBV21-1 with TRBJ1-3; TRBD1 is taken as the D call from the table, unchecked against the DNA. TRBV21-1 is given as a pseudogene. This CDR3 spans 14 amino acids. CDR3 sequence (DNA): TGTGCCAGCAGCCCCCGGACAGGAGGAAACACCATATATTTT. It is translated as CASSPRTGGNTIYF.

V usage is TRBV6-5 and J usage is TRBJ2-1, with TRBD1 identical over 7 bases. The V gene's germline CDR1 is MNHEY and CDR2 SVGAGI. V gave up 7 bases and J gave up 4 bases; unmatched junction bases: 7. The CDR3 has 14 amino acids. The CDR3 sequence is CASTQGGPYNEQFF. The CDR3 nucleotides read TGTGCCAGCACCCAAGGGGGCCCTTACAATGAGCAGTTCTTC.

The gene calls are TRBV9 and TRBJ2-3; TRBD2 aligns across 8 bases. CDR1 and CDR2 from the germline V gene are SGDLS and YYNGEE. V lost 0 bases, J lost 3 bases, and 3 bases stayed unmatched. The CDR3 runs 15 residues. CDR3 DNA: TGTGCCAGCAGCGTAGGAGGCGGGGGGACAGATACGCAGTATTTT. This gives the protein CASSVGGGGTDTQYF.

The chain carries TRBV19 and TRBJ2-5; the match to TRBD2 covers 9 bases. Looked up from germline, CDR1 is LNHDA and CDR2 is SQIVND (reference sequence). V lost 3 bases, J lost 2 bases, and 4 bases stayed unmatched. The CDR3 sequence is 15 residues long. CDR3 loop: CASSMLAGTQETQYF. DNA for the CDR3: TGTGCCAGTAGTATGCTAGCGGGGACGCAAGAGACCCAGTACTTC.

This clone was observed once. The rearrangement uses TRBV5-4 and TRBJ2-7, with TRBD2 matching over 7 bases. Germline CDR1 and CDR2: SGHNT and YYREEE (reference sequence). V lost 5 bases to trimming and J lost 6 bases; unmatched junction nucleotides: 5. The CDR3 spans 12 residues. CDR3 loop: CASREGGSEQYF. DNA of the CDR3: TGTGCCAGCAGGGAGGGAGGGAGCGAGCAGTACTTC.

V gene TRBV5-5 combines with J gene TRBJ1-4; a weak D match, TRBD1 (6 bases). Looked up from germline, CDR1 is SGHKS and CDR2 is YYEKEE (reference sequence). This CDR3 contains 15 residues. Trimming shortened V by 2 bases and J by 4 bases, and 12 bases separated the two germline ends. CDR3 sequence reads: CASSLQGLGNEKLFF. The CDR3 bases are TGTGCCAGCAGCTTACAGGGTTTGGGTAATGAAAAACTGTTTTTT. The variable domain in full, with the rest retrieved from reference TRBV5-5 and TRBJ1-4, is DAGVTQSPTHLIKTRGQQVTLRCSPISGHKSVSWYQQVLGQGPQFIFQYYEKEERGRGNFPDRFSARQFPNYSSELNVNALLLGDSALYLCASSLQGLGNEKLFFGSGTQLSVL.

The genes are TRBV6-5 and TRBJ2-7, with D hard to call. Germline V gene lookup returns CDR1 MNHEY and CDR2 SVGAGI. V was cut by 6 bases and J by 0 bases, with 9 bases left in between. The CDR3 extends over 13 amino acids. CDR3: CASRRINSYEQYF. The CDR3 DNA sequence: TGTGCCAGCAGGCGCATAAACTCCTACGAGCAGTACTTC.

The chain is built from TRBV2 and TRBJ1-4; 11 bases align to TRBD1. CDR1 is SNHLY and CDR2 is FYNNEI in the germline V gene. The CDR3 runs to 15 residues. The V segment lost 6 bases and the J segment 8 bases; nucleotides outside the gene matches: 8. CDR3 loop: CASRVGDRGVEKLFF. The CDR3 DNA reads TGTGCCAGCAGAGTGGGGGACAGGGGGGTGGAAAAACTGTTTTTT. Combining the CDR3 with reference TRBV2 and TRBJ1-4 gives the whole variable domain EPEVTQTPSHQVTQMGQEVILRCVPISNHLYFYWYRQILGQKVEFLVSFYNNEISEKSEIFDDQFSVERPDGSNFTLKIRSTKLEDSAMYFCASRVGDRGVEKLFFGSGTQLSVL.